One sample yielded the 9 T cell receptor beta chains listed below, sequenced in a study of human T cells and chemical hapten exposure. Time point: pre-sensitization, week 0. Stated treatment: therapeutic diphenylcyclopropenone sensitization with weekly scalp DPC. TCRdb re-derived calls from the RACE reads in MiXCR, one entry per CDR3 protein. The sample lists about 380,000 distinct CDR3 sequences; less than 6.5% were seen once. Here the sequenced sample was whole blood, taken in connection with sensitization to the hapten diphenylcyclopropenone (DPC). The source is a woman aged 50 to 65 with alopecia areata. Some clones in this sample may be carry-over from other donors' samples.

This clonotype has ten or more counts. The J gene is TRBJ2-1, the V gene TRBV12-3 or TRBV12-4, with 13 bases matching TRBD2. The CDR3 totals 15 residues. Trimming at V came to 6 bases and at J to 7 bases, leaving 6 bases not matched to a gene. CDR3 nucleotide sequence: TGTGCCAGCAGCCCGGGACTAGCGGGGCAAAATGAGCAGTTCTTC. It is translated as CASSPGLAGQNEQFF.

This clonotype was counted at least ten times. The chain combines TRBV20-1 with TRBJ1-3; D gene unclear. Trimming left V 6 bases short and J 0 bases short, with 15 bases between. CDR1 and CDR2 (germline): DFQATT, SNEGSKA (reference sequence). The CDR3 runs 15 residues. CDR3: CSAEGRAFSGNTIYF. CDR3 bases: TGCAGTGCGGAGGGCCGGGCCTTCTCTGGAAACACCATATATTTT.

This clonotype showed up many times. The chain joins TRBV9 to TRBJ2-7; D gene ambiguous. Trimming removed 0 bases from V and 3 bases from J, with 7 bases in between. This CDR3 spans 13 amino acids. Germline V CDR1 and CDR2: SGDLS, YYNGEE. As DNA, the CDR3 is TGTGCCAGCAGCGTAGAGCCCAACTACGAGCAGTACTTC. This encodes CASSVEPNYEQYF.

Ten or more counts support this clonotype. The V gene is TRBV12-5, the J gene TRBJ2-3; D gene uncertain. Germline V gives CDR1 LGHNT, CDR2 FRNRAP. V gave up 1 base and J gave up 2 bases, with 10 bases separating them. CDR3 length equals 15 residues. The CDR3 DNA sequence: TGTGCTAGTGGTTTGGGCCGGAAGCCCACAGATACGCAGTATTTT. Protein product: CASGLGRKPTDTQYF.

This clonotype was picked up a small number of times. This chain connects TRBV16 to TRBJ1-2; 11 positions agree with TRBD1. From germline, CDR1 is KGHSY and CDR2 FQNENV. The V gene end was trimmed by 4 bases and the J gene end by 8 bases; junction bases not matched to a gene: 3. The CDR3 spans 13 residues. The CDR3 sequence: CASSRTGGRGYTF. The CDR3 coding sequence is TGTGCCAGCAGCCGGACAGGGGGCAGGGGCTACACCTTC.

The chain is built from TRBV3-1 and TRBJ2-5, with D tentatively TRBD2 (7 bases). Germline V lookup: CDR1 LGHDT, CDR2 YNNKEL (reference sequence). V dropped 7 bases and J dropped 1 base, with 16 bases sitting between them. The CDR3 has 15 residues. The CDR3 DNA is TGTGCCAGCACCCTGGGGGGGCCGGCCCAAGAGACCCAGTACTTC. Its translation: CASTLGGPAQETQYF.

The table lists this clonotype with many counts. This chain links TRBV29-1 with TRBJ1-1; 8 bases match TRBD1. The CDR3 extends over 16 amino acids. Germline CDR1 and CDR2: SQVTM and ANQGSEA. V shed 1 base, J shed 4 bases, and the junction held 11 bases outside the gene matches. The CDR3: CSVEGWSGGPFTEAFF. The CDR3 DNA reads TGCAGCGTTGAAGGCTGGTCAGGGGGCCCCTTCACTGAAGCTTTCTTT.

This clonotype came up many times. The chain recombines TRBV28 with TRBJ2-4, with 14 nucleotides matching TRBD2. The V gene end was trimmed by 6 bases and the J gene end by 16 bases; junction bases not matched to a gene: 14. CDR1 and CDR2 (germline): MDHEN, SYDVKM. The CDR3 has 15 residues. The CDR3 DNA reads TGTGCCAGCAGCTCGTTGAGCGGACTAGCGGGAGGCCACTACTTC. Translated: CASSSLSGLAGGHYF.

The chain is built from TRBV29-1 and TRBJ2-1; D possibly matches TRBD1 or TRBD2 (6 bases each). The CDR3 runs to 12 residues. V shed 0 bases and J shed 8 bases, with 8 bases lying between them. Germline CDR1 SQVTM, CDR2 ANQGSEA. The CDR3 DNA sequence: TGCAGCGTTGAAGATGGGGGGCATGAGCAGTTCTTC. It specifies CSVEDGGHEQFF.